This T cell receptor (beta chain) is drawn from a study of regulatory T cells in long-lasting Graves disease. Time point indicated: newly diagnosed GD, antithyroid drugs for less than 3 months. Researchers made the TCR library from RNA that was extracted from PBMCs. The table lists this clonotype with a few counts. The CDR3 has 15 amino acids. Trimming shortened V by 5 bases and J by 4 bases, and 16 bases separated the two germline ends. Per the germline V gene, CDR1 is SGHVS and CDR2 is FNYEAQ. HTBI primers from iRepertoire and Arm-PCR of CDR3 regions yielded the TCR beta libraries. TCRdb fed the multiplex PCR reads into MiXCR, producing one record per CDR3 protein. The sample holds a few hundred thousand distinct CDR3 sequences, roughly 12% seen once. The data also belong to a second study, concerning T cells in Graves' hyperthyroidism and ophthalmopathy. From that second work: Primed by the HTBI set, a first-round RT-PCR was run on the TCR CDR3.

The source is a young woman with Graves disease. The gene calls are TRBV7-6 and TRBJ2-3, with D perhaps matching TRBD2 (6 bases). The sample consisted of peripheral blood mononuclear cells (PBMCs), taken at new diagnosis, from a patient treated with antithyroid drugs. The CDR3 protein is CASSKSTWGADTQYF. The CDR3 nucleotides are TGTGCCAGCAGCAAATCGACTTGGGGGGCAGATACGCAGTATTTT. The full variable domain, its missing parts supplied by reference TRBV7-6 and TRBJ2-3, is GAGVSQSPRYKVTKRGQDVALRCDPISGHVSLYWYRQALGQGPEFLTYFNYEAQQDKSGLPNDRFSAERPEGSISTLTIQRTEQRDSAMYRCASSKSTWGADTQYFGPGTRLTVL.